The 15 T cell receptor beta chains below all came from one sample that was sequenced in a study of shared clonotypes between healthy human individuals. Measured with immunoSEQ multiplex PCR; TCRdb has only the in-frame clones, and not every one. Among approximately 120,000 clones listed, roughly 70% were seen once. Sequencing was carried out using memory CD8+ T cells sorted from blood. Described subset: CD45RO+ cells pooled with CCR7-negative TemRA cells. All receptors come from a woman in her 30s in good health.

This clone was counted a few times. This chain connects TRBV5-1 to TRBJ2-3; 9 nucleotides agree with TRBD2. The CDR3 runs 15 residues. The V segment lost 0 bases and the J segment 1 base; nucleotides outside the gene matches: 0. The germline CDR1 and CDR2 sequences are SGHRS and YFSETQ. This chain's CDR3 is CASSLGGRGTDTQYF. The CDR3 DNA sequence: TGCGCCAGCAGCTTGGGCGGGAGGGGCACAGATACGCAGTATTTT.

The chain is built from TRBV19 and TRBJ2-6; the D gene could be TRBD1 or TRBD2 (6 bases each). The ends were cut back, 4 bases at V and 4 bases at J, with 23 bases in the middle. This CDR3 is built from 19 residues. Germline assignment: CDR1 LNHDA and CDR2 SQIVND (reference sequence). CDR3 nucleotide sequence: TGTGCCAGTAGTAGGGTTGGTTGGGGGGCCGAGGCCGGGGCCAACGTCCTGACTTTC. Translated, it gives CASSRVGWGAEAGANVLTF.

In its sample, this clone was seen once. V gene TRBV19 combines with J gene TRBJ1-1; the match to TRBD1 covers 7 bases. The germline CDR1 and CDR2 sequences are LNHDA and SQIVND (reference sequence). Trimming took 7 bases from V and 3 from J; bases not matched to a gene: 11. The CDR3 is made up of 15 amino acids. CDR3 residues: CASTRLGGRDTEAFF. CDR3 nucleotides: TGTGCCAGTACCCGATTAGGGGGCAGGGACACTGAAGCTTTCTTT.

This clone was seen ten or more times. The chain employs TRBV10-2 and TRBJ2-7; a possible D gene is TRBD1 (6 bases). CDR1 WSHSY and CDR2 SAAADI come from the germline V gene. V was trimmed by 2 bases and J by 1 base, leaving 15 bases between them. CDR3 length equals 16 residues. The CDR3 spells CASSERAGDTSYEQYF. CDR3 bases: TGCGCCAGCAGTGAGAGGGCAGGGGATACTTCCTACGAGCAGTACTTC.

The chain is built from TRBV7-8 and TRBJ1-1; D gene ambiguous. This CDR3 is built from 16 residues. The germline V and J ends were trimmed by 0 bases and 1 base, with 12 bases remaining between them. Germline V gene data show CDR1 as SGHVS and CDR2 as FQNEAQ. The CDR3 sequence: CASSLASAEWNTEAFF. The CDR3 nucleotides read TGTGCCAGCAGCTTAGCGTCAGCAGAGTGGAACACTGAAGCTTTCTTT.

This clone was observed once. This rearrangement joins TRBV15 to TRBJ2-1; D perhaps matches TRBD2 (6 bases). The V gene lost 1 base and the J gene lost 12 bases, with 10 bases spanning the gap. Germline V CDR1 and CDR2: LNHNV, YYDKDF (reference sequence). The CDR3 has 12 residues. The CDR3 reads CATSRGGGGQFF. The CDR3 region has the DNA TGTGCCACCAGCAGAGGGGGAGGTGGGCAGTTCTTC.

V and J are TRBV5-1 and TRBJ2-7, with a tentative D call TRBD1 (7 bases). The CDR3 consists of 13 residues. Germline V gives CDR1 SGHRS, CDR2 YFSETQ. V lost 5 bases to trimming and J lost 5 bases, with 14 bases between them. DNA for the CDR3: TGCGCCAGCAGGCCCAGGGGGGTTAACGAGCAGTACTTC. Encoded protein: CASRPRGVNEQYF.

The chain carries TRBV6-6 and TRBJ1-2; weak D call: TRBD1 (6 bases). The CDR3 totals 13 residues. The germline gives CDR1 MNHNY, CDR2 SVGAGI (reference sequence). Deletions cut 6 bases from V and 5 bases from J, with 13 bases between. As DNA, the CDR3 is TGTGCCAGCAGCTCGACACAGGGTTATGGCTACACCTTC. This translates into CASSSTQGYGYTF.

V is TRBV9 and J is TRBJ2-1; unclear D gene. This CDR3 has 16 amino acids. V lost 0 bases, J lost 6 bases, and 16 bases lay in between. Germline V gene sequence: CDR1 SGDLS, CDR2 YYNGEE. The CDR3 spells CASSVGSGWGSNEQFF. As DNA, the CDR3 is TGTGCCAGCAGCGTAGGCTCGGGCTGGGGAAGCAATGAGCAGTTCTTC. Together with reference TRBV9 and TRBJ2-1, the CDR3 gives the full variable domain: DSGVTQTPKHLITATGQRVTLRCSPRSGDLSVYWYQQSLDQGLQFLIQYYNGEERAKGNILERFSAQQFPDLHSELNLSSLELGDSALYFCASSVGSGWGSNEQFFGPGTRLTVL.

V is TRBV27 and J is TRBJ2-1; D may be TRBD1 (6 bases). Trimming stripped 2 bases from V and 1 base from J, with 18 bases between. Germline CDR1 and CDR2: MNHEY and SMNVEV (reference sequence). There are 18 residues in the CDR3. CDR3 in amino acids: CASSLVAPGGTSYNEQFF. As DNA, the CDR3 is TGTGCCAGCAGTTTAGTAGCCCCTGGGGGCACGTCCTACAATGAGCAGTTCTTC.

The rearrangement uses TRBV10-3 and TRBJ1-1; possible D gene TRBD1, 6 bases. Germline assignment: CDR1 ENHRY and CDR2 SYGVKD. Deletions cut 1 base from V and 0 bases from J, with 9 bases between. This CDR3 is built from 15 residues. The DNA of the CDR3 is TGTGCCATCAGTGAGTTCAGGACAGTGAACACTGAAGCTTTCTTT. Its translation is CAISEFRTVNTEAFF.

V gene TRBV11-2 combines with J gene TRBJ2-7; tentatively, D is TRBD2 (6 bases). There are 14 residues in the CDR3. CDR1 is SGHAT, CDR2 FQNNGV, per germline. V lost 1 base, J lost 3 bases, and 10 bases lay in between. The CDR3 DNA reads as TGTGCCAGCAGCTTAGCGGGAGAGGTCTACGAGCAGTACTTC. Protein sequence: CASSLAGEVYEQYF.

The chain uses TRBV4-2 and TRBJ2-5; D tentatively reads TRBD1 or TRBD2 (5 bases each). This CDR3 is 13 amino acids long. CDR1 and CDR2 from the germline V gene are LGHNA and YNFKEQ. The V end lost 0 bases, the J end lost 5 bases, and 7 bases lay between the germline ends. The CDR3, as DNA: TGTGCCAGCAGCCAAGAGGGACGGGAGACCCAGTACTTC. This encodes CASSQEGRETQYF.

The chain joins TRBV25-1 to TRBJ2-2; D gene unclear. The CDR3 length is 14 residues. Germline lookup yields CDR1 MGHDK and CDR2 SYGVNS. Trimming removed 0 bases at V and 5 bases at J, with 7 bases between. In nucleotides, the CDR3 is TGTGCCAGCAGTGAATACTCAGGAACCGGGGAGCTGTTTTTT. This codes for CASSEYSGTGELFF.

This chain connects TRBV7-9 to TRBJ2-1; D perhaps matches TRBD2 (5 bases). Germline-derived CDR1 and CDR2 are SEHNR and FQNEAQ (reference sequence). This CDR3 is 14 amino acids long. The V end was cut by 1 base, the J end by 5 bases, with 9 bases between. The CDR3 DNA sequence: TGTGCCAGCAGCTTAGTTTTGGGAGACAATGAGCAGTTCTTC. It is translated as CASSLVLGDNEQFF.